The clone carrying this T cell receptor beta chain was counted a single time. V gave up 6 bases and J gave up 4 bases, with 15 bases separating them. The CDR3 loop spans 14 amino acids. CDR1 and CDR2 (germline): MNHNY, SVGAGI (reference sequence). These data originate in a study of shared clonotypes between healthy human individuals. Using immunoSEQ multiplex PCR, the repertoire was profiled, and TCRdb retains in-frame clones only, with some absent. The top ten hold about 9.3% of the sample, which has 330,000 or so clones, 74% seen once. The chain recombines TRBV6-6 with TRBJ1-2, with no clear D. The source material was memory CD4+ T cells sorted from blood. The subset denotes: CD45RA-negative fraction. The TCR comes from a young man in good health. The CDR3 reads CASSSSRVRYGYTF. In DNA form, the CDR3 reads TGTGCCAGCAGCTCCTCCCGGGTCCGCTATGGCTACACCTTC.